This T cell receptor beta chain was sequenced during a study of tumor-infiltrating lymphocytes in primary liver carcinoma (dated by TCRdb to about 2017). Looking at the study overall: Of the five patients, three men and two women aged 30 to 69 years, four had hepatocellular carcinoma and one had combined HCC and intrahepatic cholangiocarcinoma. Tumors of the five patients were stage T1-T3 N0M0 with maximum diameters of about 4.2 to 10 cm. Each sample produced about 3.5 to 7.13 million productive TCRbeta reads, and read depth showed no significant difference between tissue types. The study combined TCRbeta repertoire sequencing, expression microarrays and whole-exome sequencing across five regions of each liver tumor, with adjacent normal tissue and blood. A total of 35 specimens from 5 patients went through TCRbeta repertoire sequencing, namely 25 tumor regions, 5 adjacent noncancerous liver tissues and 5 peripheral blood samples. Agilent mRNA microarray profiling was performed on the 25 tumor region samples to relate TCRbeta repertoire diversity to the local molecular phenotype. Repertoires from technical replicates were highly reproducible, with mean shared-clone rates approximately 0.92 and correlation coefficients above 0.95. The paper as a whole reports these results and caveats: Only 4 or 5 patients were included in the study, and the authors note that the findings should be validated in a larger study. Only roughly 8-24% of top clones appeared in all five regions of a tumor, which suggests that tumor-infiltrating T cells are spatially heterogeneous. A significantly larger repertoire fraction was made up by the top 250 clones in tumors than in blood (p = 0.039). Because only the TCR beta chain was sequenced and unpaired alpha chains were not captured, true repertoire diversity is likely underestimated. Since the samples were bulk and unsorted, there was no way to compare CD4+ and CD8+ T cell repertoires. Repertoire overlap was higher between tumor regions (mean about 35%) than tumor-adjacent (approximately 17%) or tumor-blood (14%) pairs, consistent with antigen-driven expansion.

Unmatched junction bases come to 18, with V trimmed by 7 bases and J by 1 base. CDR1 MDHEN and CDR2 SYDVKM are derived from the germline V gene. There are 19 amino acids in the CDR3, from cysteine to phenylalanine inclusive. Left in the record is the CDR3 DNA by itself, 57 bases read in frame from the first base. Starting from approximately 0.5 ug total RNA, TCRbeta-specific cDNA was produced by reverse transcription with a constant-region primer and ProtoScript II reverse transcriptase. Three nested multiplex PCR rounds, following a slightly modified ARM-PCR procedure, were used to build the TCRbeta libraries. Multiplex TRBV1-TRBV30 forward primers and a Cbeta reverse primer were used in the first two PCR rounds, each of which was run for 10 cycles. A final 25-cycle PCR with Deep VentR polymerase added sample barcodes and Illumina adapters. Amplicons of 200-500 bp were gel-purified with a QIAquick gel extraction kit before sequencing. The TCRbeta amplicons were sequenced with 250-bp paired-end reads on an Illumina HiSeq 2500. Per the original workflow: To recover full CDR3 sequences, reads were quality-trimmed using Trimmomatic v0.33 and paired reads were then merged using FLASH v1.2.11. V, D and J germline segments were assigned to the rearranged TCRbeta sequences using MiGEC v1.2.1b. Clonotype statistics and Shannon-Wiener diversity indices were calculated with VDJtools v1.0.0. Except for diversity analysis, only the 250 most abundant clonotypes of each sample were used in subsequent analyses to reduce sampling bias. The public reads were quality trimmed at Q25 with fastp and then assembled into clones with MiXCR by TCRdb, keeping productive beta chains. For every CDR3 protein sequence, its rows merge into one entry that carries the most common genes and DNA. The V and J calls, along with clone size, are taken from TCRdb and not from the paper's own processing. This sample holds 100,000 to 150,000 distinct CDR3 sequences; 64% were observed only once. The ten largest clonotypes hold less than 10% of the sample.

This clonotype was counted at least ten times. This clone's antigen is unknown. No base quality information exists; no much larger clone differs at one position. Without any cell sorting, total RNA and DNA were co-extracted from about 20-30 mg of bulk tissue using the AllPrep DNA/RNA mini kit. Five patients with histopathologically diagnosed primary liver carcinoma underwent surgical resection in China between November 2015 and March 2016. At the time of sampling, the patients were treatment-naive and had chronic HBV infection. Five spatially separated regions were sampled from each tumor: the superior, inferior, left-lateral and right-lateral poles, plus the tumor centre. Histology showed that every tumor sample contained more than 80% viable tumor cells. Fresh tumor and adjacent tissue pieces were bisected, with one half stored in RNAlater at -80 degrees C and the other half sent for histology.

Material: liver tumor tissue from sampling region 3. Explained via the paper, the cell subset or site label denotes: tumor region T3, left-lateral pole. The chain employs TRBV28 and TRBJ2-1, with 8 bases in between that match TRBD2. The sequence derives from a woman aged 55-69 years with primary liver carcinoma and hepatitis B virus infection. The nucleotide sequence is TGTGCCAGCACCAACGTACCCCTCCTAGCGGGTAAATCCTACAATGAGCAGTTCTTC. Protein translation: CASTNVPLLAGKSYNEQFF.